This T cell receptor (beta chain) was identified in a study of cytomegalovirus exposure and HLA in healthy donors (dated by TCRdb to about 2017). Describing the broader study: In an earlier analysis of 550 to 750 of the donors, 250 to 300 Gb of sequence data and about 110 million unique TCR beta sequences from about 179 million T cells were reported. The number of typed donors differed by locus: 629-630 for A, B, C, DRB1 and DQB1; 522 for DQA1; over 600 for DPA1; and some 470 for DPB1. Along with the 666-subject first cohort, a separate validation cohort of over a hundred different subjects was used. In a later genetic analysis, genome-wide SNP genotypes for about three fifths of the roughly 670 donors were used, and that subset was treated as a discovery cohort. On average, about 240,000 unique TCR beta nucleotide sequences were sequenced per donor among fewer than 500 genotyped donors of the cohort, with 15% to 20% of those sequences being non-productive. Every repertoire in the discovery cohort had been generated on one and the same sequencing platform. In an earlier analysis of a few hundred of the donors, high-throughput TCR beta sequencing was used to judge whether each TCR beta V gene segment behaved as functional or pseudogenic. Rather than drawing on any new phenotypic data, the later analysis identified candidate immune exposures from TCR beta sequences and the way those sequences occurred across donors. A later analysis re-analyzed previously published TCR beta repertoires from 666 donors and added high-resolution HLA genotyping to study TCR occurrence patterns. Both class I and class II loci were covered by HLA typing, at four-digit resolution. Several DR-DQ haplotypes were treated as single units for association and clustering because of strong linkage in the cohort. The aim of the study was to test whether cataloging public T cell receptors could identify signatures of past pathogen exposure. High-throughput TCR immunosequencing, statistical association of individual TCRs with disease status, and machine learning were combined to predict cytomegalovirus infection status. The genetic ancestry cluster associated with self-reported Caucasian donors included roughly four fifths of the roughly 390 genotyped donors. Donor age, sex, ethnicity and CMV serostatus were compiled together with the repertoire data. The study used immunosequencing to profile the T cell repertoires of approximately 690 subjects and linked those repertoires to cytomegalovirus serostatus. An early release covering 500 to 750 HLA-typed donors comprised about 320 gigabases of sequencing data and tens of millions of unique TCR sequences. Paper-wide results and their limitations: Because some donors lacked HLA typing at each locus, the association tests relied only on the typed subset. The study listed over 150 TCR beta chains as associated with cytomegalovirus. Some IMGT-functional V segments, including TRBV6-2 and TRBV6-3, could not be told apart with the 87-base-pair reads, so those segments were excluded. In vitro tests confirmed that a few of the cytomegalovirus-associated TCR beta chains recognize cytomegalovirus antigens. A cluster of highly shared sequence variants was judged likely to represent a technical artifact of the sequencing pipeline. CMV serostatus was the only immune exposure information available for the cohort. Compared with the roughly 720-donor mean, donors in an Asian-associated ancestry cluster had fewer N-insertions in productive TCRs, according to a later genetic analysis. Roughly uniform sequencing depth across donors was assumed in presence/absence analyses, although this assumption may not hold. In an earlier analysis of around 500 of the donors, most TCR beta V segments appeared in productive rearrangements about 90% or about 30% of the time, broadly matching IMGT annotations. The classifier was reported to diagnose cytomegalovirus status with high specificity and sensitivity in both the original and validation cohorts. According to the authors, the approach could potentially be generalized to other disease states and immunological phenotypes. Only TCR beta chains were sequenced in this cohort, and the absence of alpha or paired-chain data limited detectable features. A further reported finding was that TCR beta sequences accurately predicted the HLA-A and HLA-B alleles for most subjects in the first cohort. Across donors, most TCR sequences were observed very rarely, whereas some public TCRs were present in many individuals. According to a later analysis, most CMV-associated TCR beta chains appeared to be HLA-restricted, and the HLA associations seemed to be driven largely by CMV exposure. Specific HLA alleles were associated with 16,951 TCR beta sequences at a false discovery rate of 0.05 in a later analysis. Correlated functional status among segregating V segments might be attributable to linkage disequilibrium, but an unknown experimental factor could not be ruled out. According to a later analysis, TCR association rates differed among HLA loci, with DRB1 alleles showing the most associated TCRs and HLA-C alleles showing the fewest. V-gene and J-gene trimming of TCR beta chains was associated with a missense DCLRE1C variant in a later genetic analysis, and the association was replicated in an independent cohort. Strong co-occurrence of HLA alleles, especially DR and DQ, made assigning TCR associations to individual alleles difficult. A later analysis found that HLA-associated TCR beta chains were more clonally expanded and had lower generation probabilities than equally common non-associated chains. Several of the top co-occurrence clusters appeared to be linked to parvovirus B19, influenza, CMV and Epstein-Barr virus, according to a later analysis. Because counts were too low, roughly 16 rarely observed V segments, including chromosome 9 orphons, were left out of the earlier analysis of approximately 500 of the donors.

In the case of this clone: No antigen is known for it. No qualities accompany the bases; no much larger clone lies one base away.

The protocol used for the library was the immunoSEQ multiplex PCR assay. For the multiplex PCR, a mixture combining 60 forward primers for TCR Vbeta segments and 13 reverse primers for TCR Jbeta segments was used. The CDR3 region of rearranged TCR beta genes was amplified from genomic DNA with a multiplex PCR assay. The amplified TCR beta libraries were sequenced on the Illumina HiSeq System as 87-base-pair reads. The study's processing was this. A later analysis counted about 80 million unique TCR beta chains across the 670 or so repertoires, and some 11 million of these chains were shared by at least two donors. A nearest-neighbor algorithm error-corrected the raw reads and collapsed the reads into unique sequences, merging closely related sequences to remove PCR and sequencing errors. To assign V, D and J gene segments, CDR3 sequences were aligned to IMGT reference sequences. For a sequence to be retained, at least a six-nucleotide match to both a V gene segment and a J gene segment was required. Rearrangements were called productive when the CDR3 lacked stop codons and stayed in frame with V and J; all others were non-productive. CDR3 was defined according to IMGT convention as the region running from the second conserved V-encoded cysteine to the conserved J-encoded phenylalanine. In an earlier analysis of more than 550 of the donors, sequences lacking an unambiguous match to a single V gene segment were excluded. In an earlier analysis of more than 500 of the donors, a V segment was called functional when productive rearrangements were above 56.7%, and segregating when the standard deviation between donors exceeded 5%. A statistical classification framework was built for diagnosing cytomegalovirus status from the catalog of TCR beta chain sequences. In a later analysis, V and J genes were assigned by comparing TCR nucleotide sequences against IMGT/GENE-DB human TR gene sequences. A later analysis assigned CDR3 sequences and most-parsimonious VDJ recombination scenarios with the TCRdist pipeline. In a later analysis, each TCR beta chain was defined by its CDR3 amino acid sequence together with its V-gene family, and reads lacking a unique V-gene family were excluded. In a later analysis, around 650 highly shared, low-generation-probability nucleotide sequences were removed to address suspected cross-contamination and a sequencing artifact. In a later analysis, a clonal expansion index for each public chain was calculated from normalized within-repertoire ranks of inferred template counts. In a later analysis, generation probabilities were computed with a VDJ recombination model fitted to out-of-frame rearrangements, and the resulting probabilities were checked against IGoR. In a later analysis, TCR-TCR, TCR-HLA and TCR-CMV co-occurrence was scored with hypergeometric tests, and a repertoire-size bias correction was applied to TCR pairs. A later analysis estimated false discovery rates by permuting HLA or CMV assignments 20 times. A later analysis grouped co-occurring TCRs with DBSCAN, adding TCRdist sequence similarity when clustering within HLA-allele-positive subsets. Repertoires with fewer than 30,000 or more than 120,000 public chains were left out of co-occurrence clustering, as were several repertoires with anomalous nucleotide sharing. This is the immuneACCESS table as TCRdb keeps it, with only in-frame sequences that have V and J called. A part of the clones is gone; compared with another copy, unresolved V genes explain less than half, and the rest is unexplained. The D gene and trimming were derived from the DNA, and the V and J assignments and clone size from that table. Counted in this sample were a few hundred thousand clones; over 65% of them appeared once. Roughly 15% of the sample goes to the ten largest clones.

From V the trimming removes 5 bases and from J it removes 0 bases, while the gene matches leave 14 bases of the junction unaccounted for. Including cysteine and phenylalanine, the CDR3 has 18 amino acids. Of all the DNA, just the CDR3 is kept, 54 bases in frame from base 1. The germline V gene sets CDR1 to SGHRS and CDR2 to YFSETQ. The cohort comprised under 700 healthy bone marrow donors. Cohort members were all nominally healthy when sampled, although unrecorded immune exposures were likely present. The donor was CMV seronegative and was included in the group of 352 seronegative cohort members. A peripheral blood sample was provided by each donor, and peripheral blood mononuclear cells were used for TCR beta sequencing. Genomic DNA extraction from the blood cell samples was performed with the Qiagen DNeasy Blood Extraction Kit.

Input material: PBMCs. The sequence links TRBV5-1 to TRBJ2-1, with TRBD2 identical over 7 junction bases. The sequence came from a man aged 35-49 years in good health and CMV-seronegative. This receptor has the CDR3 CASRRVQIGRRSYNEQFF. The DNA sequence follows: TGCGCCAGCAGGAGGGTTCAGATCGGGAGGCGCTCCTACAATGAGCAGTTCTTC.